These 11 T cell receptor beta chains share one sample of origin, sequenced in a study of T cell changes during pregnancy in multiple sclerosis (dated by TCRdb to the late 2010s). Preparation of the library involved the immunoSEQ multiplex PCR assay. The immuneACCESS repertoire file appears here via TCRdb, limited to in-frame rearrangements. These files lack a portion of the clones; in checked studies, under half of the deficit traces to unresolved V genes, and the cause of the others is not known. Across this sample there are tens of thousands of clones, with around 90% seen only once. 5.5% to 6% of the sample rests with the top ten. The source was CD8+ T cells from peripheral blood mononuclear cells, collected after pregnancy. These receptors came from a female donor in good health, enrolled as a control in a pregnancy study.

The V and J genes are TRBV5-4 and TRBJ1-2; maybe TRBD1 (6 bases). The CDR3 extends over 14 amino acids. The V end was cut by 4 bases, the J end by 2 bases, with 12 bases between. Germline V lookup: CDR1 SGHNT, CDR2 YYREEE (reference sequence). CDR3 amino acids: CASSPGVGNYGYTF. CDR3 nucleotide sequence: TGTGCCAGCAGCCCAGGGGTAGGCAACTATGGCTACACCTTC.

The chain combines TRBV4-2 with TRBJ1-4; D unclear. Germline loops: CDR1 LGHNA, CDR2 YNFKEQ. CDR3 length equals 14 residues. V lost 5 bases to trimming and J lost 8 bases, with 15 bases between them. CDR3 sequence reads: CASSSIYLAEKLFF. The CDR3 DNA is TGTGCCAGCAGCTCGATATACCTAGCCGAAAAACTGTTTTTT.

The chain has TRBV27 and TRBJ2-7; no definite D call. The ends were cut back, 3 bases at V and 2 bases at J, with 8 bases in the middle. The CDR3 contains 13 residues. Germline-derived CDR1 and CDR2 are MNHEY and SMNVEV (reference sequence). The CDR3 reads CASSFSVAYEQYF. The CDR3 bases are TGTGCCAGCAGTTTTAGTGTCGCCTACGAGCAGTACTTC.

This chain connects TRBV5-1 to TRBJ1-1; weak D call: TRBD1 (5 bases). Germline assignment: CDR1 SGHRS and CDR2 YFSETQ. The CDR3 consists of 14 residues. The V gene lost 1 base and the J gene lost 10 bases, with 17 bases spanning the gap. The CDR3 sequence: CASSLWGRGEGAFF. The CDR3, as DNA: TGCGCCAGCAGCTTGTGGGGGAGGGGTGAGGGAGCTTTCTTT.

The J gene is TRBJ2-2, the V gene TRBV19, with 7 bases identical to TRBD2. From germline, CDR1 is LNHDA and CDR2 SQIVND (reference sequence). Trimming took 6 bases from V and 0 from J; bases not matched to a gene: 4. There are 15 residues in the CDR3. Here the CDR3 DNA reads TGTGCCAGTAGGAAGCGGGACCCGAACACCGGGGAGCTGTTTTTT. Protein product: CASRKRDPNTGELFF. The complete variable domain, with remaining parts taken from reference TRBV19 and TRBJ2-2, reads DGGITQSPKYLFRKEGQNVTLSCEQNLNHDAMYWYRQDPGQGLRLIYYSQIVNDFQKGDIAEGYSVSREKKESFPLTVTSAQKNPTAFYLCASRKRDPNTGELFFGEGSRLTVL.

V usage is TRBV10-3 and J usage is TRBJ2-2; 7 bases fit TRBD1. Germline V gives CDR1 ENHRY, CDR2 SYGVKD. J was trimmed by 6 bases and V by 7 bases; bases with no gene match: 2. The CDR3 totals 12 residues. DNA for the CDR3: TGTGCCATCAACGACAGGGCCGGGGAGCTGTTTTTT. Translation gives CAINDRAGELFF.

This rearrangement joins TRBV7-6 to TRBJ2-5, with D uncertain. The assigned J gene may be wrong: the sequence end matches TRBJ2-7 better. The CDR3 is made up of 15 amino acids. Germline CDR1 SGHVS, CDR2 FNYEAQ. CDR3 in amino acids: CASSSQADPHYEQYF. CDR3 coding DNA: TGTGCCAGCAGCTCTCAAGCTGATCCTCACTACGAGCAGTACTTC.

This chain joins TRBV18 and TRBJ1-1; 7 nucleotides line up with TRBD1. Germline V CDR1 and CDR2: KGHSH, LQKENI. V shed 3 bases, J shed 1 base, and the junction held 5 bases outside the gene matches. The length of the CDR3 is 15 residues. In DNA, the CDR3 is TGTGCCAGCTCACCGAAAGACAGGGAGAACACTGAAGCTTTCTTT. This codes for CASSPKDRENTEAFF.

About this clone: The junction departs from germline at one end; a sequencing error may be responsible. J is TRBJ2-7 and V is TRBV25-1; tentatively, D is TRBD1 (5 bases). The CDR3 is 12 amino acids. In germline, CDR1 is MGHDK, CDR2 SYGVNS. CDR3 protein: CARGLQGLCGDF. CDR3 DNA: TGTGCCAGAGGCCTCCAGGGCTTGTGTGGGGACTTC.

The CDR3 reads CASSPGTRKETQYF. CDR3 in DNA: TGTGCCAGCAGCCCTGGGACTAGAAAAGAGACCCAGTACTTC. The gene calls are TRBV7-9 and TRBJ2-5; 8 nucleotides align to TRBD2. Germline trimming cut 5 bases from V and 3 bases from J; bases unmatched to any gene: 5. CDR3 length: 14 amino acids. The V gene's germline CDR1 is SEHNR and CDR2 FQNEAQ (reference sequence).

This clone was seen once. The rearrangement links TRBV10-3 to TRBJ1-2; TRBD1 agrees at 10 bases. Per the germline V gene, CDR1 is ENHRY and CDR2 is SYGVKD. J lost 8 bases, V lost 1 base, and 13 bases had no gene match. This CDR3 is built from 17 residues. The CDR3 sequence: CAISEFDRGRQGLGYTF. CDR3 in DNA: TGTGCCATCAGTGAGTTCGACAGGGGGCGCCAGGGTTTAGGCTACACCTTC.